A single T cell receptor (beta chain) is shown here with its context. As processed by the authors: Reference gene primer amplification yielded estimated nucleated cell counts. The method was immunoSEQ multiplex PCR; TCRdb's version includes in-frame clones alone and lacks a portion of them. V, J and clone size reflect that table, while D and trimming were determined from the DNA. The sample includes about 220,000 clones, about four fifths of them seen just once. V shed 0 bases, J shed 3 bases, and the junction held 7 bases outside the gene matches. CDR3 size: 17 residues. Germline values: CDR1 LGHDT, CDR2 YNNKEL (reference sequence). The sample comes from a study of blood T cell repertoires in COVID-19.

This chain uses TRBV3-1 (or the pseudogene TRBV3-2) with TRBJ2-7; TRBD2 agrees at 11 bases. The origin of this receptor is a woman aged 55-69 years who had recovered from COVID-19. Sequencing was performed on PBMCs or T cells enriched from blood (not recorded which). Here the CDR3 reads CASSQDPSGRNLYEQYF. The CDR3 coding sequence is TGTGCCAGCAGCCAAGACCCTAGCGGGAGGAACCTCTACGAGCAGTACTTC.